This record looks at one T cell receptor (beta chain) sequence and its context. A much larger clone lies one base from this, so it may be a read error. This sample is part of a study of breast tumors, draining lymph nodes, adjacent tissues. Axillary draining lymph nodes of breast cancer patients supplied the node samples. TCRdb reanalysed the multiplex PCR reads using MiXCR and keeps one entry per CDR3 protein. Here the sample spans around 250,000 distinct CDR3 sequences, 30% to 35% being singletons. Germline CDR1 MGHRA, CDR2 YSYEKL. This CDR3 has 13 residues. Source material: axillary lymph node tissue. This receptor was obtained from a female donor with breast cancer. Some clones in this sample may be carry-over from other donors' samples. The chain links TRBV4-1 to TRBJ2-5; no firm D call. The CDR3 DNA follows: TGTGCCAGCAGCCAAGACTCGGCTTGGACCCAGTACTTC. Its translation is CASSQDSAWTQYF.